The source of this TCR beta chain is a study of neoadjuvant nivolumab and ipilimumab in lung cancer. Turning to the study itself: Patients got nivolumab 3 mg/kg on days 1, 15 and 29; combination added ipilimumab 1 mg/kg day 1.

The germline V and J ends were trimmed by 4 bases and 2 bases, with 14 bases remaining between them. This CDR3 has 16 residues. CDR1 is SGHAT and CDR2 is FQNNGV in the germline V gene. Assay: immunoSEQ multiplex PCR; the TCRdb copy retains only in-frame clones and omits some. The sample lists some 18,000 clones; around 87% were seen once. The material sequenced was peripheral blood, taken before neoadjuvant nivolumab, alone or with ipilimumab. The receptor was isolated from an adult with non-small cell lung cancer. The genes are TRBV11-2 and TRBJ2-2, with D perhaps matching TRBD1 or TRBD2 (5 bases each). This CDR3 reads CASSSTGTVNTGELFF. The CDR3 DNA reads TGTGCCAGCAGCTCCACCGGGACGGTAAACACCGGGGAGCTGTTTTTT.